This TCR beta chain was observed in a study of CD4+ T cells in melanoma. Concerning this clone: Its specificity is not known.

The repertoire was sequenced with immunoSEQ multiplex PCR; TCRdb's copy has only in-frame clones and lacks some. The profile covers 120,000 to 150,000 clones, with nearly 95% appearing a single time and 1.5% to 1.9% taken by the ten largest. Study conclusions and caveats: Reportedly, melanoma neoantigen-specific CD4+ T cells showed varied differentiation states. A reported correlation linked neoantigen-specific CD4+ T cells to CD8+, macrophage and B cell function.

This clonotype was obtained from a human donor with melanoma.

CDR3 coding DNA: TGTGCCAGCAGTTTTGGACAGAAAGAGACCCAGTACTTC. Its translation is CASSFGQKETQYF. The chain combines TRBV7-2 with TRBJ2-5, with D maybe TRBD1 (6 bases). The CDR3 sequence is 13 residues long. The V gene's germline CDR1 is SGHTA and CDR2 FQGNSA. Trimming left V 6 bases short and J 3 bases short, with 11 bases between.